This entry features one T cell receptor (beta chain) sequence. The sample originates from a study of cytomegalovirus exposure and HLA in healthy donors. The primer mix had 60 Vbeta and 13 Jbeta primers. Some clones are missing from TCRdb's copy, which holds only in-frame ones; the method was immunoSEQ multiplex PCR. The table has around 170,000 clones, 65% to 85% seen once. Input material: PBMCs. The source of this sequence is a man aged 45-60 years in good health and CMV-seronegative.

The CDR3 DNA sequence: TGTGCCAGCTCACCAAACACCGGCGGGAGCTCCTACAATGAGCAGTTCTTC. Its translation: CASSPNTGGSSYNEQFF. The chain uses TRBV18 and TRBJ2-1; 7 nucleotides align to TRBD2. Germline loops: CDR1 KGHSH, CDR2 LQKENI. CDR3 size: 17 residues. V trimming: 2 bases; J trimming: 0 bases; junction bases outside the gene matches: 7.